This note documents a single T cell receptor beta chain sequence. The entry originates in a study of blood T cell repertoires in COVID-19. Study background: The analysed material was cDNA or gDNA that came from T cells, B-cell-depleted T cells, or PBMCs.

Only in-frame clones appear in the TCRdb table, and some are missing; sequencing was by immunoSEQ multiplex PCR. This repertoire shows a few hundred thousand clones, about 86% found once; its top ten account for roughly 4.5%. The V and J ends lost 1 base and 6 bases respectively, with 15 bases between them. CDR3 size: 15 residues. Germline V gene sequence: CDR1 LNHDA, CDR2 SQIVND (reference sequence). This chain links TRBV19 with TRBJ1-2, with D perhaps TRBD1 (5 bases). Sequenced material: PBMCs or T cells enriched from blood (not recorded which). This clonotype was obtained from a woman between 25 and 40 years old who had been exposed to COVID-19. CDR3 nucleotide sequence: TGTGCCAGTAGTATAGCAGGCAGGGTCTTTCATGGCTACACCTTC. Residues: CASSIAGRVFHGYTF.